This entry lists 13 T cell receptor beta chains sequenced from one sample in a study of shared clonotypes between healthy human individuals. Method: immunoSEQ multiplex PCR; TCRdb's copy keeps in-frame clones and lacks some. This sample yields over a million clones, of which approximately 80% are seen a single time; 0.5% to 0.65% belongs to the top ten. Sequenced: memory CD4+ T cells from PBMCs. Subset defined: CD45RA-negative fraction. These receptors all stem from a man aged 18 to 30 in good health. Some clones in this sample may be carry-over from other donors' samples.

The chain joins TRBV27 to TRBJ2-7; tentatively, D is TRBD2 (5 bases). Germline loops: CDR1 MNHEY, CDR2 SMNVEV (reference sequence). With 5 bases removed from V and 4 bases from J, the gap between germline ends came to 18 bases. The CDR3 totals 15 residues. The chain's CDR3 is CASSVGSASRYEQYF. CDR3 nucleotides: TGTGCCAGCAGTGTGGGTAGCGCTAGTCGGTACGAGCAGTACTTC.

The V gene is TRBV5-1, the J gene TRBJ1-1, with 11 positions matching TRBD1. The V gene's germline CDR1 is SGHRS and CDR2 YFSETQ. J gave up 1 base and V 4 bases, and 6 bases lay outside the gene matches. The CDR3 spans 16 residues. The CDR3 here is CASSPGQGARNTEAFF. CDR3 sequence (DNA): TGCGCCAGCAGCCCTGGACAGGGGGCGCGGAACACTGAAGCTTTCTTT. The complete variable domain, with remaining parts taken from reference TRBV5-1 and TRBJ1-1, reads KAGVTQTPRYLIKTRGQQVTLSCSPISGHRSVSWYQQTPGQGLQFLFEYFSETQRNKGNFPGRFSGRQFSNSRSEMNVSTLELGDSALYLCASSPGQGARNTEAFFGQGTRLTVV.

The rearrangement links TRBV5-1 to TRBJ2-2; D call uncertain. Trimming removed 6 bases from V and 0 bases from J, with 9 bases in between. This CDR3 is 14 amino acids long. Germline V lookup: CDR1 SGHRS, CDR2 YFSETQ. CDR3 loop: CASISTTNTGELFF. CDR3 coding DNA: TGCGCCAGCATTTCCACTACGAACACCGGGGAGCTGTTTTTT.

On this clone itself: Its ends do not fully match the called genes, so a read error is possible. The V and J genes are TRBV25-1 and TRBJ1-2, with TRBD1 matching 8 bases. The CDR3 has 14 amino acids. CDR1 is MGHDK and CDR2 is SYGVNS in the germline V gene. DNA for the CDR3: TGTGCCAGCAGTGCCTACAGGGGGTCGGGTGGCTGCACCTTC. This translates into CASSAYRGSGGCTF.

A note on this clone: This sample also contains other DNA sequences that code for the same CDR3. The CDR3 is CASSFGRETQYF. CDR3 nucleotide sequence: TGTGCCAGCAGTTTCGGCCGAGAGACCCAGTACTTC. V gene TRBV28 combines with J gene TRBJ2-5; D uncertain. V lost 3 bases to trimming and J lost 4 bases, with 6 bases between them. Germline V lookup: CDR1 MDHEN, CDR2 SYDVKM. This CDR3 contains 12 residues.

This clone was seen a single time. The chain joins TRBV7-8 to TRBJ1-2, with TRBD1 identical over 10 bases. Germline CDR1 reads SGHVS; CDR2 reads FQNEAQ. V was pared by 4 bases and J by 7 bases, with 12 bases of the junction left unmatched. CDR3 size: 16 residues. The CDR3 DNA reads as TGTGCCAGCAGCTCCCAACTTCAGGGGACAGGGGTTGGCTACACCTTC. Translating it yields CASSSQLQGTGVGYTF.

This rearrangement joins TRBV18 to TRBJ1-5; D is unresolved. V dropped 5 bases and J dropped 3 bases, with 11 bases sitting between them. The CDR3 is 14 residues long. CDR1 and CDR2 from the germline V gene are KGHSH and LQKENI. CDR3 protein: CASSNRANNQPQHF. The DNA for the CDR3 is TGTGCCAGCTCAAACCGGGCCAACAATCAGCCCCAGCATTTT. Supplemented by reference TRBV18 and TRBJ1-5, the full variable domain reads NAGVMQNPRHLVRRRGQEARLRCSPMKGHSHVYWYRQLPEEGLKFMVYLQKENIIDESGMPKERFSAEFPKEGPSILRIQQVVRGDSAAYFCASSNRANNQPQHFGDGTRLSIL.

The genes are TRBV18 and TRBJ2-7; D uncertain. This CDR3 region has 15 residues. V dropped 2 bases and J dropped 2 bases, with 13 bases sitting between them. CDR1 is KGHSH, CDR2 LQKENI, per germline. Written as DNA, the CDR3 is TGTGCCAGCTCACCAGGATCGCCCAGGCCCTACGAGCAGTACTTC. Protein: CASSPGSPRPYEQYF. The full variable domain, rest sourced from reference TRBV18 and TRBJ2-7, is NAGVMQNPRHLVRRRGQEARLRCSPMKGHSHVYWYRQLPEEGLKFMVYLQKENIIDESGMPKERFSAEFPKEGPSILRIQQVVRGDSAAYFCASSPGSPRPYEQYFGPGTRLTVT.

As concerns this clone: The same CDR3 can be traced to other DNA sequences in this sample. This sequence joins TRBV7-2 and TRBJ1-5; D gene uncertain. The CDR3 contains 14 residues. Germline V gene data show CDR1 as SGHTA and CDR2 as FQGNSA. Trimming took 1 base from V and 1 from J, leaving 5 bases between them. CDR3 in amino acids: CASSLGTSNQPQHF. The CDR3, as DNA: TGTGCCAGCAGCTTAGGTACAAGCAATCAGCCCCAGCATTTT.

The gene calls are TRBV9 and TRBJ2-1; D possibly matches TRBD1 or TRBD2 (5 bases each). Trimming left V 0 bases short and J 9 bases short, with 10 bases between. Germline loops: CDR1 SGDLS, CDR2 YYNGEE. This CDR3 is 13 amino acids long. In DNA, the CDR3 is TGTGCCAGCAGCGTAGAGGGGAGCGGTGAGCAGTTCTTC. It translates to CASSVEGSGEQFF.

The rearrangement joins TRBV5-1 to TRBJ2-5; 10 nucleotides align to TRBD1. Germline V CDR1 and CDR2: SGHRS, YFSETQ. After removal of 2 bases from V and 6 bases from J, the junction contained 13 bases not matched to a gene. This CDR3 is 17 amino acids long. For the CDR3, the DNA is TGCGCCAGCAGCTTTGGACCATTGGACAGGGGGAGGAAGACCCAGTACTTC. Its protein product is CASSFGPLDRGRKTQYF.

The rearrangement joins TRBV11-3 to TRBJ2-3; 7 nucleotides line up with TRBD1. The CDR3 length is 14 residues. V gave up 4 bases and J gave up 4 bases; unmatched junction bases: 5. Germline V CDR1 and CDR2: SGHNT, YENEEA. The CDR3 sequence is CASSSRTGADTQYF. CDR3 in DNA: TGTGCCAGCAGCTCCCGAACAGGGGCAGATACGCAGTATTTT.

This chain links TRBV29-1 with TRBJ2-5; D may be TRBD1 (6 bases). Germline lookup yields CDR1 SQVTM and CDR2 ANQGSEA. The CDR3 runs to 13 residues. Trimming left V 5 bases short and J 0 bases short, with 10 bases between. CDR3 coding DNA: TGCAGCGTTTACAGGGACCACCAAGAGACCCAGTACTTC. It specifies CSVYRDHQETQYF.